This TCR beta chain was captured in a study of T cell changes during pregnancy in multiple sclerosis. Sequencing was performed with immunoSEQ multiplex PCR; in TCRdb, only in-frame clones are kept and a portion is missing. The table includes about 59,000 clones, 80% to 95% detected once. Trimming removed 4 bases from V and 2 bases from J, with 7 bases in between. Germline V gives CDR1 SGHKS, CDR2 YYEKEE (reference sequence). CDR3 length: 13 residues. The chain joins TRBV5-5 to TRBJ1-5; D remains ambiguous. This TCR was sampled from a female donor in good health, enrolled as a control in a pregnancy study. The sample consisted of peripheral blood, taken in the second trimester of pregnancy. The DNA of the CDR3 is TGTGCCAGCAGCCGGTTGGGCAATCAGCCCCAGCATTTT. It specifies CASSRLGNQPQHF.